The next 5 T cell receptor beta chains were all read from a single sample in a study of blood T cells in healthy people across ages. Next came a second PCR, run for about 7 to 12 cycles, which used a sample-barcoded 5' primer along with a J-beta primer mix. TCRdb re-derived calls from the 5' RACE reads in MiXCR, one entry per CDR3 protein. The sample lists roughly 680,000 distinct CDR3 sequences, under 25% occurring once. The sequenced sample consisted of blood. These receptor sequences come from a man aged 65 to 79 in good health.

Concerning this clonotype itself: An end of the junction differs from the germline gene, which may be a read error. This chain connects TRBV7-7 to TRBJ2-1, with a weak D call TRBD2 (6 bases). In germline, CDR1 is SSHAT, CDR2 FNYEAQ (reference sequence). CDR3 length equals 15 residues. CDR3 sequence reads: CASSLEVLDYNEQFF. Written as DNA, the CDR3 is TGTGCTAGCAGCTTAGAGGTCCTGGACTACAACGAGCAGTTCTTC.

A note on this clonotype: Germline is not matched at one junction end, which may reflect a read error. V gene TRBV7-9 combines with J gene TRBJ2-1; D not certain. The germline V gene has CDR1 SEHNR and CDR2 FQNEAQ (reference sequence). CDR3 size: 16 residues. CDR3 sequence: CASSLTRSLSCNEQFF. The CDR3 coding sequence is TGTGCCAGCAGCTTGACGCGGTCACTTTCCTGCAATGAGCAGTTCTTC. Based on the CDR3 plus reference TRBV7-9 and TRBJ2-1, the full variable domain is DTGVSQNPRHKITKRGQNVTFRCDPISEHNRLYWYRQTLGQGPEFLTYFQNEAQLEKSRLLSDRFSAERPKGSFSTLEIQRTEQGDSAMYLCASSLTRSLSCNEQFFGPGTRLTVL.

This clonotype was observed a few times. The chain couples TRBV7-2 to TRBJ2-3; no definite D call. The germline CDR1 and CDR2 sequences are SGHTA and FQGNSA. The ends were cut back, 5 bases at V and 2 bases at J, with 11 bases in the middle. The CDR3 consists of 14 residues. Here the CDR3 DNA reads TGTGCCAGCAGCCCGCCTAGGATCACAGATACGCAGTATTTT. It yields the protein CASSPPRITDTQYF.

The V gene is TRBV20-1, the J gene TRBJ2-5; the D is unclear. The DNA end is a closer match to TRBJ2-7, so the J assignment may be wrong. CDR1 and CDR2 (germline): DFQATT, SNEGSKA (reference sequence). The CDR3 has 12 residues. The CDR3 DNA reads TGCAGTGCTAAGAGAGAAAGGGACGAGCAGTACTTC. It yields the protein CSAKRERDEQYF.

This clonotype was seen a handful of times. This chain uses TRBV2 with TRBJ2-5; no clear D gene. Germline lookup yields CDR1 SNHLY and CDR2 FYNNEI. The CDR3 totals 14 residues. The germline V and J ends were trimmed by 5 bases and 3 bases, with 13 bases remaining between them. CDR3 region: CASSPQYNKETQYF. The CDR3 DNA sequence: TGTGCCAGCAGTCCCCAGTATAACAAAGAGACCCAGTACTTC.